This T cell receptor (beta chain) comes out of a study of radiotherapy plus CTLA-4 blockade in lung cancer. Focal radiation plus CTLA-4 blockade with ipilimumab was administered to patients who had chemo-refractory metastatic non-small-cell lung cancer. This clone was detected only once. Libraries were prepared by immunoSEQ multiplex PCR; TCRdb keeps only in-frame clonotypes and omits some of them. The sample lists approximately 85,000 clones; under 85% were seen once. The CDR3 runs to 14 residues. Germline V gene data show CDR1 as MDHEN and CDR2 as SYDVKM. V lost 7 bases and J lost 5, with 15 bases in between.

This sample comprised peripheral blood, obtained from a patient treated with radiotherapy plus ipilimumab. The TCR comes from a human donor with non-small cell lung cancer that progressed on radiotherapy plus ipilimumab. The rearrangement uses TRBV28 and TRBJ1-5; D possibly corresponds to TRBD1 (6 bases). In DNA, the CDR3 is TGTGCCAGCAATTTGACGGGGGCGCATCAGCCCCAGCATTTT. Its protein is CASNLTGAHQPQHF.